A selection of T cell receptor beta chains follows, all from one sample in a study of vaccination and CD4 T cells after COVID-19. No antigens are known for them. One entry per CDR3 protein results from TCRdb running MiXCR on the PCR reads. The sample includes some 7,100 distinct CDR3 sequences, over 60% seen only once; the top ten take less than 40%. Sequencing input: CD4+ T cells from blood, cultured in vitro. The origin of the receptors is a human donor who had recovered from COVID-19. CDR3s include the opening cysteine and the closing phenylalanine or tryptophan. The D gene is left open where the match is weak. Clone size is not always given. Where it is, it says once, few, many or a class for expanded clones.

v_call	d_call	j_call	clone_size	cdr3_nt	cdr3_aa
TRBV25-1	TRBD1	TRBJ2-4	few	TGTGCCAGCAGTGGGCAGGGGGATAACATTCAGTACTTC	CASSGQGDNIQYF
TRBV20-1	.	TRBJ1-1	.	TGCAGTGCTAGAGATCAGAGAGGGTCGACGCTGAACACTGAAGCTTTCTTT	CSARDQRGSTLNTEAFF
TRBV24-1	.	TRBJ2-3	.	TGTGCCACCAGTGATTTGGATGGGGGCTCGCGGGAGTTTAGCACAGATACGCAGTATTTT	CATSDLDGGSREFSTDTQYF
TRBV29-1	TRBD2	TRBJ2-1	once	TGCAGCGTTGAGCGGGGGAGGGGTGAGCAGTTCTTC	CSVERGRGEQFF
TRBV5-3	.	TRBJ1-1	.	TGTGCCAGAAGCTCCGGGGCCGTTATGAACACTGAAGCTTTCTTT	CARSSGAVMNTEAFF
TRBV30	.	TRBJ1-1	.	TGTGCCTGGAAACCAGGGCTAGTGAACACTGAAGCTTTCTTT	CAWKPGLVNTEAFF
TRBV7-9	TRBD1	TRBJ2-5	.	TGTGCCAGCAGCACCACAGGGGGAGAGACCCAGTACTTC	CASSTTGGETQYF
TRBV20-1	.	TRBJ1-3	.	TGCAGTGCTGAGCCGGGGATCGGAAACACCATATATTTT	CSAEPGIGNTIYF
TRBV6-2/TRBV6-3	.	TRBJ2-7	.	TGTGCCAGCAGCCTACTGCGGGGGCCTACCTACGAGCAGTACTTC	CASSLLRGPTYEQYF
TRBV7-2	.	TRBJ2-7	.	TGTGCCAGCAGCCGGGGATACGAGCAGTACTTC	CASSRGYEQYF
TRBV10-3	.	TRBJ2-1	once	TGTGCCATCAGCTCAATGCCGGGCCCTTCCTACAATGAGCAGTTCTTC	CAISSMPGPSYNEQFF
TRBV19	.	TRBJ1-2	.	TGTGCCAGTAGTATAACAGGACGAGCTAACTATGGCTACACCTTC	CASSITGRANYGYTF
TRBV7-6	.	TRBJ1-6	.	TGTGCCAGCAGCCAGGGTCCCGATTCACCCCTCCACTTT	CASSQGPDSPLHF
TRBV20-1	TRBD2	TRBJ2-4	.	TGCAGTGCTAGCCTCGGGGGGTTAGCCAAAAACATTCAGTACTTC	CSASLGGLAKNIQYF
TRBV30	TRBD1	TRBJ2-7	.	TGTGCCTGGACCTCGGGGACAGGTTGGAACGAGCAGTACTTC	CAWTSGTGWNEQYF
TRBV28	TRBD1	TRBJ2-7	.	TGTGCCAGCTCTACCCCAGACAGGGCGTACTTC	CASSTPDRAYF
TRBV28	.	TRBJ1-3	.	TGTGCCAGCAGTCCAGGGAGTGGTTTTGGGCACACCATATATTTT	CASSPGSGFGHTIYF
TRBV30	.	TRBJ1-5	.	TGTGCCGTAGGGTTCAATCAGCCCCAGCATTTT	CAVGFNQPQHF
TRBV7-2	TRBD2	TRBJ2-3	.	TGTGCCAGCAGCCGGACTAGCGGGGGGGGCACAGATACGCAGTATTTT	CASSRTSGGGTDTQYF
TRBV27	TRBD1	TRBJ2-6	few	TGTGCCAGCACTGTCTACCGACAAACAGGGGATGCTGGGGCCAACGTCCTGACTTTC	CASTVYRQTGDAGANVLTF
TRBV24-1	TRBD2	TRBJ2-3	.	TGTGCCACCAGTGGGGCAGAGAGCGGGAGCGGAGATACGCAGTATTTT	CATSGAESGSGDTQYF
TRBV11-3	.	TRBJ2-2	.	TGTGCCAGCAGTAGTACAGGGTCGGGCGGGGAGCTGTTTTTT	CASSSTGSGGELFF
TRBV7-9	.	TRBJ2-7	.	TGTGCCAGCAGCTTAGAAGGGGTGTCGCAGTACTTC	CASSLEGVSQYF
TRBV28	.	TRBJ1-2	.	TGTGCCAGCAGCCTGAACAGGGCCCGGGGCTACACCTTC	CASSLNRARGYTF
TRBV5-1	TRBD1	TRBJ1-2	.	TGCGCCAGCAGCGTGGAGGGGGCTGGAGGCTACACCTTC	CASSVEGAGGYTF
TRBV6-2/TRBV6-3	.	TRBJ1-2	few	TGTGCCAGCAGTTATGGTGCAGACCGCTATGGCTACACCTTC	CASSYGADRYGYTF
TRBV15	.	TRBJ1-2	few	TGTGCCACCAGCAGAGATAGTCAGGGGAGCTATGGCTACACCTTC	CATSRDSQGSYGYTF
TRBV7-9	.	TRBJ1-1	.	TGTGCCAGCAGCCCCGCCGGCCGGAGGGGCACTGAAGCTTTCTTT	CASSPAGRRGTEAFF
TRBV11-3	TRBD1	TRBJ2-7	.	TGTGCCAGCAGCCTTGGGACAGGGGGCTTAAGCGAGCAGTACTTC	CASSLGTGGLSEQYF
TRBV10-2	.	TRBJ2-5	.	TGCGCCAGCACCCCAACAAGAGGAGAGACCCAGTACTTC	CASTPTRGETQYF
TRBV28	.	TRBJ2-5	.	TGTGCCAGCAGACAGGGTGCGCGGGAGACCCAGTACTTC	CASRQGARETQYF
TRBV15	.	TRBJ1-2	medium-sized	TGTGCCACCAGCAGAGGGGAGGGAAGCTATGGCTACACCTTC	CATSRGEGSYGYTF
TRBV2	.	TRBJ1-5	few	TGTGCCAGCAGTGTTGGTCAGGGAGCACAGCCCCAGCATTTT	CASSVGQGAQPQHF
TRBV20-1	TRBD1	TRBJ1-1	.	TGCAGTGCTTATGACGGACAGGGGACTATGAACACTGAAGCTTTCTTT	CSAYDGQGTMNTEAFF
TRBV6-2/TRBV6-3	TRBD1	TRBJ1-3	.	TGTGCCAGCAGCGATACAGGCCGGACAGGGCCCTCTGGAAACACCATATATTTT	CASSDTGRTGPSGNTIYF
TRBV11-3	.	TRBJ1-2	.	TGTGCCAGCAGCCCCGGGGGCAATAAGGGCTACACCTTC	CASSPGGNKGYTF
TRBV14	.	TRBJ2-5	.	TGTGCCAGCAGCCAAGTTCCGGAGACCCAGTACTTC	CASSQVPETQYF
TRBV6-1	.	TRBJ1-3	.	TGTGCCAGCAGTGAAACCTGGAGCTCTGGAAACACCATATATTTT	CASSETWSSGNTIYF
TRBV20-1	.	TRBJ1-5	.	TGCAGTGCTTTAGACAGAAATAGCAATCAGCCCCAGCATTTT	CSALDRNSNQPQHF
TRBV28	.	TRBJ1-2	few	TGTGCCAGCAGTCCCGGGACACCCTATGGCTACACCTTC	CASSPGTPYGYTF
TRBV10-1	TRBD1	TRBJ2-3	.	TGCGCCAGCAGTGAGCCCGGGACAGCGACAGATACGCAGTATTTT	CASSEPGTATDTQYF
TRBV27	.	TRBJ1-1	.	TGTGCCAGCAGTACGCGACCGGGCGACACTGAAGCTTTCTTT	CASSTRPGDTEAFF
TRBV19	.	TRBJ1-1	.	TGTGCCAGTTATCACCCGAACACTGAAGCTTTCTTT	CASYHPNTEAFF
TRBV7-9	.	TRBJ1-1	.	TGTGCCGTACAGGGAGGGACTGAAGCTTTCTTT	CAVQGGTEAFF
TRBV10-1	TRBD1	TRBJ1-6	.	TGCGCCAGCAGTGAGGGGGGACAGGGATATTCACCCCTCCACTTT	CASSEGGQGYSPLHF
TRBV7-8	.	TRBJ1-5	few	TGTGCCAGCAGCTTAGACGGATATAGCAATCAGCCCCAGCATTTT	CASSLDGYSNQPQHF
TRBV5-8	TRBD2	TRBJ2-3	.	TGTGCCAGCAGCTTCGGACTAGTCGGCACAGATACGCAGTATTTT	CASSFGLVGTDTQYF
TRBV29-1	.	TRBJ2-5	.	TGCAGCGTCCCCCCCGAACGGACAGTCGAAGAGACCCAGTACTTC	CSVPPERTVEETQYF
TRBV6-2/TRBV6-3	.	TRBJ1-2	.	TGTGCCAGCAGTTGGACGGCCTATGGCTACACCTTC	CASSWTAYGYTF
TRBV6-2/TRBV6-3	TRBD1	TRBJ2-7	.	TGTGCCAGCAGCGACAGGGGATACGAGCAGTACTTC	CASSDRGYEQYF
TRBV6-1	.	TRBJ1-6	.	TGTGCCAGCAGTCTCCCGAATTCACCCCTCCACTTT	CASSLPNSPLHF
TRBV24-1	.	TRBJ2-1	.	TGTGCCACCAGTGACGCCTTAGGACGGTCATCGAATGAGCAGTTCTTC	CATSDALGRSSNEQFF
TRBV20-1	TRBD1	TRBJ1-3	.	TGCAGTGCAAAACAGGGGGCGCCTGGAAACACCATATATTTT	CSAKQGAPGNTIYF
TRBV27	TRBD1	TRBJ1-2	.	TGTGCCATGTACCGGGACAGGGGTAGAGCTAACTATGGCTACACCTTC	CAMYRDRGRANYGYTF
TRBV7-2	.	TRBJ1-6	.	TGTGCCAGCAGCTTTAGGGGTTTCTCACCCCTCCACTTT	CASSFRGFSPLHF
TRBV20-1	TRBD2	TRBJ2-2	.	TGCAGTGCCCTGGCGCCTGGCGGGGGAAGCGGGGAGCTGTTTTTT	CSALAPGGGSGELFF
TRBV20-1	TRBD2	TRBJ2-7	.	TGCAGTGCTAGAGTGAAAGGACTAGCGGGACCTTCCCCCTTCGAGCAGTACTTC	CSARVKGLAGPSPFEQYF